This T cell receptor beta chain stems from a study of CD8+ T cells in alopecia areata. Across the study: A regimen of oral tofacitinib, 5 to 10 mg twice daily, was given to treated patients. Tofacitinib ran 6 to 18 months, followed by 6 months off drug.

TCR sequencing used cDNA made by reverse transcription of extracted RNA. This table comes from immunoSEQ multiplex PCR, and its TCRdb copy is limited to in-frame clones, with some not included. The sample includes 150,000 or so clones, 45% to 60% seen only once; the top ten take approximately 20%. Study results and caveats: An increase in clonality over normal scalp was evident in lesional scalp, especially alopecia totalis/universalis.

With 5 bases clipped from V and 8 bases from J, the junction kept 11 bases outside the gene matches. This CDR3 is 14 amino acids long. Per germline, CDR1 PRHDT and CDR2 FYEKMQ (reference sequence). From alopecia areata patients, lesional scalp punch biopsies and peripheral blood were collected. This clone occurred a few times. Antigen unknown. The TCR originated in a human donor with alopecia areata. The sample here was CD8+ T cells sorted from blood, taken at week 0. The rearrangement links TRBV13 to TRBJ1-2, with TRBD1 matching 7 bases. As DNA, the CDR3 is TGTGCCAGCAGCCTCGGCGACAGGGAAGTGGGCTACACCTTC. Encoded protein: CASSLGDREVGYTF. The complete variable domain, with remaining parts taken from reference TRBV13 and TRBJ1-2, reads AAGVIQSPRHLIKEKRETATLKCYPIPRHDTVYWYQQGPGQDPQFLISFYEKMQSDKGSIPDRFSAQQFSDYHSELNMSSLELGDSALYFCASSLGDREVGYTFGSGTRLTVV.